A single sample is the source of the 32 T cell receptor beta chains below, sequenced in a study of a mutant IDH1 vaccine in newly diagnosed glioma. The data were produced by immunoSEQ multiplex PCR, yet TCRdb's version contains in-frame clones alone and is incomplete. The sample shows around 51,000 clones, about 77% of them seen only once. Time point indicated: week 5, during vaccination. Vaccination comprised doses that each held 300 ug of mutant IDH1 20-mer peptide, plus topical imiquimod. Their antigen targets remain unknown. Sample: PBMCs, taken from a glioma patient whose treatment included an IDH1 peptide vaccine. Source of these receptors: a woman aged 40 to 50 with glioma.

The chain combines TRBV7-9 with TRBJ1-1; D may be TRBD1 (6 bases). This CDR3 is 13 amino acids long. V lost 5 bases and J 3 bases, leaving 10 bases between the germline ends. The germline CDR1 and CDR2 sequences are SEHNR and FQNEAQ (reference sequence). The CDR3 DNA is TGTGCCAGCAGCACCCGACAGGACACTGAAGCTTTCTTT. The encoded protein is CASSTRQDTEAFF.

This clone was seen a handful of times. This chain connects TRBV6-1 to TRBJ1-6; 7 bases match TRBD1. This CDR3 is 15 amino acids long. CDR1 is MNHNS, CDR2 SASEGT, per germline. The V and J ends lost 5 bases and 8 bases, in that order; junction bases with no gene match: 9. The CDR3 DNA is TGTGCCAGCAGTACGACAGGGAGGACCTATTCACCCCTCCACTTT. Its translation is CASSTTGRTYSPLHF.

This rearrangement joins TRBV19 to TRBJ1-6; D is uncertain. Trimming left V 4 bases short and J 5 bases short, with 12 bases between. The CDR3 loop spans 15 amino acids. Germline CDR1 LNHDA, CDR2 SQIVND (reference sequence). CDR3 sequence reads: CASSRGIVNNSPLHF. For the CDR3, the DNA is TGTGCCAGTAGTAGAGGGATAGTGAATAATTCACCCCTCCACTTT. Supplemented by reference TRBV19 and TRBJ1-6, the full variable domain reads DGGITQSPKYLFRKEGQNVTLSCEQNLNHDAMYWYRQDPGQGLRLIYYSQIVNDFQKGDIAEGYSVSREKKESFPLTVTSAQKNPTAFYLCASSRGIVNNSPLHFGNGTRLTVT.

The CDR3 coding sequence is TGTGCCTCCCGAGCTAGCGTTGGGAGCGGGGGCCCCACCGGGGAGCTGTTTTTT. Translation: CASRASVGSGGPTGELFF. This chain connects TRBV10-3 to TRBJ2-2, with 8 bases identical to TRBD2. From germline, CDR1 is ENHRY and CDR2 SYGVKD. After removal of 11 bases from V and 4 bases from J, the junction contained 21 bases not matched to a gene. The CDR3 is 18 residues long.

This clone was observed a handful of times. The gene calls are TRBV7-9 and TRBJ2-1; D is unclear. Between the trimmed V and J ends, which lost 5 bases and 11 bases, there was a span of 10 bases. The CDR3 spans 11 residues. The germline CDR1 and CDR2 sequences are SEHNR and FQNEAQ (reference sequence). The CDR3, as DNA: TGTGCCAGCAGCGGACGCTCCCAGCAGTTCTTC. As protein: CASSGRSQQFF.

The chain couples TRBV9 to TRBJ2-3, with a tentative D call TRBD2 (5 bases). V was trimmed by 3 bases and J by 3 bases, leaving 14 bases between them. Germline CDR1 and CDR2: SGDLS and YYNGEE. There are 15 residues in the CDR3. CDR3 amino acids: CASSAFDGITDTQYF. CDR3 DNA sequence: TGTGCCAGCAGCGCCTTTGACGGGATTACAGATACGCAGTATTTT.

The chain uses TRBV2 and TRBJ1-6, with D possibly matching TRBD1 (5 bases). The CDR3 is made up of 16 amino acids. Trimming cost V 6 bases and J 0 bases, with 12 bases left between them. The germline V gene encodes CDR1 SNHLY and CDR2 FYNNEI. The CDR3 DNA reads TGTGCCAGCAGACCAGGGAGTGCCTCCTATAATTCACCCCTCCACTTT. It yields the protein CASRPGSASYNSPLHF.

The chain employs TRBV5-1 and TRBJ2-5, with D possibly matching TRBD1 (6 bases). Trimming removed 2 bases from V and 1 base from J, with 18 bases in between. The V gene's germline CDR1 is SGHRS and CDR2 YFSETQ. This CDR3 spans 17 amino acids. The CDR3 loop reads CASSLRLLTGLQETQYF. The CDR3 DNA follows: TGCGCCAGCAGCTTACGATTACTGACAGGCCTCCAAGAGACCCAGTACTTC.

The chain employs TRBV6-1 and TRBJ1-5; D may be TRBD1 (5 bases). The CDR3 is made up of 15 amino acids. In germline, CDR1 is MNHNS, CDR2 SASEGT. V lost 6 bases, J lost 5 bases, and 17 bases lay in between. CDR3 sequence (DNA): TGTGCCAGCAGCACCACAGACAGATTTGATCAGCCCCAGCATTTT. It translates to CASSTTDRFDQPQHF.

This clone was counted between two and nine times. The J gene is TRBJ1-2, the V gene TRBV30; 8 bases are a match to TRBD1. This CDR3 comprises 14 residues. Germline values: CDR1 GTSNPN, CDR2 SVGIG (reference sequence). Trimming removed 0 bases from V and 8 bases from J; junction bases left unmatched: 8. The CDR3 DNA follows: TGTGCCTGGAGTGTAGGGCAGGGGGCTCGGGGCTACACCTTC. Translated: CAWSVGQGARGYTF. Supplemented by reference TRBV30 and TRBJ1-2, the full variable domain reads SQTIHQWPATLVQPVGSPLSLECTVEGTSNPNLYWYRQAAGRGLQLLFYSVGIGQISSEVPQNLSASRPQDRQFILSSKKLLLSDSGFYLCAWSVGQGARGYTFGSGTRLTVV.

The CDR3 DNA follows: TGTGCCAGCAGCCAAGATTGGGGACAGGTTGATCCGCGCGAAAAACTGTTTTTT. Amino acid sequence: CASSQDWGQVDPREKLFF. The chain employs TRBV4-2 and TRBJ1-4; 8 positions match TRBD1. Germline V gene lookup returns CDR1 LGHNA and CDR2 YNFKEQ. Trimming at V came to 0 bases and at J to 8 bases, leaving 14 bases not matched to a gene. CDR3 length equals 18 residues.

The chain links TRBV14 to TRBJ1-3; D gene unclear. The CDR3 extends over 15 amino acids. CDR1 is SGHDN and CDR2 is FVKESK in the germline V gene. V was shortened by 5 bases and J by 0 bases, with 11 bases between the two germline ends. CDR3 amino acids: CASSSVLGSGNTIYF. CDR3 coding DNA: TGTGCCAGCAGCTCAGTATTGGGCTCTGGAAACACCATATATTTT.

This clone has more than one count but fewer than ten. The V and J genes are TRBV19 and TRBJ1-3, with D tentatively TRBD1 (5 bases). The CDR3 is 14 residues long. Per the germline V gene, CDR1 is LNHDA and CDR2 is SQIVND (reference sequence). Here the CDR3 DNA reads TGTGCTACCCGAGGGGTAAGCTCTGGAAACACCATATATTTT. Translating gives CATRGVSSGNTIYF. Supplemented by reference TRBV19 and TRBJ1-3, the full variable domain reads DGGITQSPKYLFRKEGQNVTLSCEQNLNHDAMYWYRQDPGQGLRLIYYSQIVNDFQKGDIAEGYSVSREKKESFPLTVTSAQKNPTAFYLCATRGVSSGNTIYFGEGSWLTVV.

V gene TRBV10-3 combines with J gene TRBJ1-2; tentatively, D is TRBD1 (5 bases). Trimming took off 9 bases at V and 4 bases at J, with 18 bases between the two ends. Germline V gives CDR1 ENHRY, CDR2 SYGVKD. The CDR3 length is 14 residues. In nucleotides, the CDR3 is TGTGCCATTCGGGAGCCAGGGTCCTCCTATGGCTACACCTTC. Its translation: CAIREPGSSYGYTF.

The chain links TRBV5-1 to TRBJ1-4; TRBD1 aligns across 10 bases. The length of the CDR3 is 16 residues. The trim removed 3 bases at V and 5 bases at J, leaving 7 bases unmatched. Germline values: CDR1 SGHRS, CDR2 YFSETQ. The DNA of the CDR3 is TGCGCCAGCAGCTCCCTGACAGGGGGCGGAAATGAAAAACTGTTTTTT. This codes for CASSSLTGGGNEKLFF.

V and J are TRBV14 and TRBJ1-6, with 7 bases identical to TRBD1. Germline CDR1 SGHDN, CDR2 FVKESK. The CDR3 is 15 residues long. V trimming: 4 bases; J trimming: 7 bases; junction bases outside the gene matches: 7. DNA of the CDR3: TGTGCCAGCAGCCCCTGGGACAGTTCAAATTCACCCCTCCACTTT. Translation gives CASSPWDSSNSPLHF.

This chain connects TRBV5-6 to TRBJ2-7; 8 nucleotides align to TRBD1. V shed 0 bases and J 5 bases; nucleotides not matched to a gene: 4. Germline CDR1 is SGHDT and CDR2 is YYEEEE. This CDR3 has 14 residues. The CDR3 DNA sequence: TGTGCCAGCAGCTTGGTGGCAGGGGGCGACGAGCAGTACTTC. Translating gives CASSLVAGGDEQYF.

The V and J genes are TRBV5-1 and TRBJ1-2; D is possibly TRBD1 (6 bases). This CDR3 is built from 13 residues. The V gene lost 4 bases and the J gene lost 8 bases, with 15 bases spanning the gap. Germline V lookup: CDR1 SGHRS, CDR2 YFSETQ. CDR3 in DNA: TGCGCCAGCAGCCTCGACGAAGGGGGAGGCTACACCTTC. Its protein is CASSLDEGGGYTF.

This chain links TRBV19 with TRBJ2-5, with D possibly being TRBD1 (6 bases). CDR1 LNHDA and CDR2 SQIVND come from the germline V gene (reference sequence). CDR3 size: 15 residues. Trimming stripped 1 base from V and 4 bases from J, with 13 bases between. This CDR3 is CASSIVQGSSETQYF. The CDR3 nucleotides read TGTGCCAGTAGTATAGTTCAGGGGAGTTCAGAGACCCAGTACTTC.

The V call is TRBV28, the J call TRBJ1-4, with TRBD1 as a possible D gene (5 bases). This CDR3 region has 17 residues. CDR1 MDHEN and CDR2 SYDVKM come from the germline V gene. Trimming took 10 bases from V and 2 from J, leaving 23 bases between them. In DNA, the CDR3 is TGTGCCATCCAACTGGGCAGGGTATGGGGTACTAATGAAAAACTGTTTTTT. It codes for CAIQLGRVWGTNEKLFF.

The V call is TRBV9, the J call TRBJ1-1; TRBD1 is a possible D gene (6 bases). Germline V lookup: CDR1 SGDLS, CDR2 YYNGEE. Trimming shortened V by 4 bases and J by 4 bases, and 14 bases separated the two germline ends. The CDR3 runs 14 residues. CDR3 bases: TGTGCCAGCAGCTCGCAGGGGAGGGGCACTGAAGCTTTCTTT. Its translation: CASSSQGRGTEAFF.

V and J are TRBV15 and TRBJ1-4; D not certain. This CDR3 region has 13 residues. CDR1 is LNHNV and CDR2 is YYDKDF in the germline V gene (reference sequence). With 0 bases removed from V and 7 bases from J, the gap between germline ends came to 6 bases. CDR3 protein: CATSRDRGEKLFF. CDR3 DNA: TGTGCCACCAGCAGAGATCGGGGTGAAAAACTGTTTTTT. Combining the CDR3 with reference TRBV15 and TRBJ1-4 gives the whole variable domain DAMVIQNPRYQVTQFGKPVTLSCSQTLNHNVMYWYQQKSSQAPKLLFHYYDKDFNNEADTPDNFQSRRPNTSFCFLDIRSPGLGDTAMYLCATSRDRGEKLFFGSGTQLSVL.

The rearrangement joins TRBV2 to TRBJ1-2; 12 bases fit TRBD1. Germline CDR1 reads SNHLY; CDR2 reads FYNNEI. With V trimmed by 9 bases and J by 1 base, 6 bases remained unmatched. The CDR3 is 15 residues long. CDR3 loop: CASPGTGGRNYGYTF. DNA for the CDR3: TGTGCCAGTCCCGGGACAGGGGGCCGTAACTATGGCTACACCTTC.

This chain uses TRBV5-6 with TRBJ2-2; 10 bases are a match to TRBD2. The CDR3 contains 16 residues. CDR1 and CDR2 (germline): SGHDT, YYEEEE. V trimming: 4 bases; J trimming: 3 bases; junction bases outside the gene matches: 6. CDR3 DNA: TGTGCCAGCAGCCCCGGGCTAGCGGGGGACACCGGGGAGCTGTTTTTT. Its protein is CASSPGLAGDTGELFF. The entire variable domain, with the rest obtained from reference TRBV5-6 and TRBJ2-2, is as follows: DAGVTQSPTHLIKTRGQQVTLRCSPKSGHDTVSWYQQALGQGPQFIFQYYEEEERQRGNFPDRFSGHQFPNYSSELNVNALLLGDSALYLCASSPGLAGDTGELFFGEGSRLTVL.

A single count supports this clone. The chain uses TRBV5-8 and TRBJ2-7, with TRBD2 matching over 7 bases. Looked up from germline, CDR1 is SGHTS and CDR2 is YDEGEE. The J segment lost 4 bases and the V segment lost 4 bases, leaving 11 bases of the junction unmatched. The CDR3 runs to 15 residues. In nucleotides, the CDR3 is TGTGCCAGCAGCAGGGGCGGGGGACTGCCGTACGAGCAGTACTTC. It translates to CASSRGGGLPYEQYF.

In this sample, this clone turned up a few times. This chain connects TRBV7-8 to TRBJ1-5; D unclear. The CDR3 has 14 residues. V was cut by 0 bases and J by 1 base, with 4 bases left in between. Germline lookup yields CDR1 SGHVS and CDR2 FQNEAQ. The CDR3 sequence is CASSLAKSNQPQHF. The CDR3 DNA reads as TGTGCCAGCAGCTTAGCGAAGAGCAATCAGCCCCAGCATTTT.

V is TRBV7-9 and J is TRBJ2-7; 10 bases fit TRBD2. The junction had 2 bases not matched to a gene; V was cut back by 3 bases and J by 0 bases. Germline V gene sequence: CDR1 SEHNR, CDR2 FQNEAQ (reference sequence). This CDR3 is 15 amino acids long. The CDR3 DNA reads TGTGCCAGCAGCTTGCGACTAGCGGGCTCCTACGAGCAGTACTTC. It codes for CASSLRLAGSYEQYF. The whole variable domain, filled in from reference TRBV7-9 and TRBJ2-7, reads DTGVSQNPRHKITKRGQNVTFRCDPISEHNRLYWYRQTLGQGPEFLTYFQNEAQLEKSRLLSDRFSAERPKGSFSTLEIQRTEQGDSAMYLCASSLRLAGSYEQYFGPGTRLTVT.

V usage is TRBV2 and J usage is TRBJ2-2; D is undetermined. There are 13 residues in the CDR3. Trimming removed 7 bases from V and 4 bases from J, with 10 bases in between. The germline V gene encodes CDR1 SNHLY and CDR2 FYNNEI. CDR3 nucleotide sequence: TGTGCCAGCACCCGGACGGGCACCGGGGAGCTGTTTTTT. Amino acids: CASTRTGTGELFF.

This clone was counted once. This chain uses TRBV19 with TRBJ1-1, with unresolved D. V lost 5 bases and J 3 bases, leaving 13 bases between the germline ends. Germline V gene data show CDR1 as LNHDA and CDR2 as SQIVND (reference sequence). The CDR3 contains 14 residues. Written as DNA, the CDR3 is TGTGCCAGTAGTGTACGCGGTTGGCACACTGAAGCTTTCTTT. Translating gives CASSVRGWHTEAFF.

This rearrangement joins TRBV2 to TRBJ1-6; D not certain. Trimming took 8 bases from V and 2 from J, leaving 7 bases between them. The CDR3 covers 13 residues. CDR1 and CDR2 from the germline V gene are SNHLY and FYNNEI. In nucleotides, the CDR3 is TGTGCCAGCTCCCGAGCCTATAATTCACCCCTCCACTTT. Protein sequence: CASSRAYNSPLHF.

The J gene is TRBJ2-7, the V gene TRBV5-6, with 7 bases that match TRBD1. The V segment lost 4 bases and the J segment 3 bases; nucleotides outside the gene matches: 4. Germline assignment: CDR1 SGHDT and CDR2 YYEEEE. This CDR3 has 13 amino acids. The CDR3 nucleotides read TGTGCCAGCAGCCCCGGGACAGTCTACGAGCAGTACTTC. Its protein is CASSPGTVYEQYF.

The chain has TRBV11-2 and TRBJ1-1; 8 positions agree with TRBD1. Germline lookup yields CDR1 SGHAT and CDR2 FQNNGV. This CDR3 spans 12 amino acids. V shed 4 bases and J 8 bases; nucleotides not matched to a gene: 3. CDR3 bases: TGTGCCAGCAGCTCATGGACAGGGGAAGCTTTCTTT. Its protein is CASSSWTGEAFF. The variable domain in full, with the rest retrieved from reference TRBV11-2 and TRBJ1-1, is EAGVAQSPRYKIIEKRQSVAFWCNPISGHATLYWYQQILGQGPKLLIQFQNNGVVDDSQLPKDRFSAERLKGVDSTLKIQPAKLEDSAVYLCASSSWTGEAFFGQGTRLTVV.